These T cell receptor beta chains were read from a single sample in a study of T cell repertoires in cytomegalovirus infection. A single record per CDR3 protein comes from TCRdb applying MiXCR to the reads. The table shows around 440,000 distinct CDR3 sequences, with around 11% occurring only once. The sequenced material came from PBMCs. These receptor sequences come from a human donor in good health (CMV status not recorded). Some clones in this sample may be carry-over from other donors' samples. Both conserved end residues are part of each CDR3. Each record gives: D gene, clone size, CDR3 length, V gene, J gene, CDR3 protein, CDR3 DNA. The D gene is left open where the match is weak. Clone size is not always given. Where it is, it says once, few, many or a class for expanded clones.

NA	few	14	TRBV29-1	TRBJ1-1	CSVGLQGKSTEAFF	TGCAGCGTTGGGCTTCAAGGAAAGAGCACTGAAGCTTTCTTT
NA	NA	13	TRBV7-9	TRBJ2-5	CASSFGEGETQYF	TGTGCCAGCAGCTTCGGGGAAGGGGAGACCCAGTACTTC
TRBD1	NA	17	TRBV2	TRBJ2-2	CASSEARRTGHTGELFF	TGTGCCAGCAGTGAAGCCCGGCGGACAGGCCACACCGGGGAGCTGTTTTTT
NA	many	15	TRBV28	TRBJ1-3	CASAPGLHSGNTIYF	TGTGCCAGCGCCCCGGGACTCCACTCTGGAAACACCATATATTTT
TRBD1	few	14	TRBV5-3	TRBJ1-2	CASNPGTGAHGYTF	TGTGCCAGCAACCCAGGGACAGGCGCCCATGGCTACACCTTC
NA	many	15	TRBV7-3	TRBJ2-1	CASSLGGPVVNEQFF	TGTGCCAGCAGCTTAGGGGGCCCGGTGGTTAATGAGCAGTTCTTC
NA	many	15	TRBV6-1	TRBJ2-7	CASIRGAWSSYEQYF	TGTGCCAGCATCCGAGGGGCATGGAGCTCCTACGAGCAGTACTTC
NA	few	16	TRBV10-3	TRBJ1-1	CAISDSSRAGDLEAFF	TGTGCCATCAGTGACTCCTCAAGGGCAGGGGATCTAGAAGCTTTCTTT
NA	few	15	TRBV3-1	TRBJ2-1	CASSPRDQIRDEQFF	TGTGCCAGCAGCCCACGGGACCAGATACGCGATGAGCAGTTCTTC
NA	many	11	TRBV10-3	TRBJ2-5	CAISETETQYF	TGTGCCATCAGTGAGACCGAGACCCAGTACTTC
NA	NA	13	TRBV19	TRBJ1-5	CASSPGLRQPQHF	TGTGCCAGTAGTCCCGGTCTCAGACAGCCCCAGCATTTT
TRBD1	NA	17	TRBV10-3	TRBJ1-5	CATSGTGGGGADQPQHF	TGTGCCACCAGTGGGACAGGGGGCGGTGGGGCCGATCAGCCCCAGCATTTT
NA	NA	14	TRBV5-1	TRBJ1-3	CASSFQGRGNTIYF	TGCGCCAGCAGCTTTCAGGGGAGAGGAAACACCATATATTTT
TRBD2	NA	15	TRBV20-1	TRBJ2-1	CSADSSGGPYNEQFF	TGCAGTGCTGACTCTAGCGGGGGACCTTACAATGAGCAGTTCTTC
NA	NA	14	TRBV28	TRBJ1-1	CASSPKFENTEAFF	TGTGCCAGCAGCCCTAAGTTTGAGAACACTGAAGCTTTCTTT
NA	many	15	TRBV6-1	TRBJ1-4	CASRSGTTTNEKLFF	TGTGCCAGCAGGTCCGGGACAACAACTAATGAAAAACTGTTTTTT
TRBD2	many	17	TRBV7-2	TRBJ2-7	CASSLGGGLAGTYEQYF	TGTGCCAGCAGCTTAGGGGGCGGACTAGCGGGAACCTACGAGCAGTACTTC
TRBD1	many	17	TRBV5-1	TRBJ2-7	CASSLLPRQGASYEQYF	TGCGCCAGCAGCTTGCTTCCTCGACAGGGGGCTTCCTACGAGCAGTACTTC
TRBD2	few	16	TRBV20-1	TRBJ2-2	CSALEVAGENTGELFF	TGCAGTGCTCTAGAGGTGGCGGGAGAGAACACCGGGGAGCTGTTTTTT
NA	many	15	TRBV7-3	TRBJ1-1	CASSERRGVNTEAFF	TGTGCCAGCAGCGAAAGACGGGGCGTGAACACTGAAGCTTTCTTT
TRBD1	NA	15	TRBV19	TRBJ1-1	CALTLRGQVNTEAFF	TGTGCCTTAACATTGCGGGGACAGGTGAACACTGAAGCTTTCTTT
NA	many	14	TRBV28	TRBJ1-1	CASRGRLRGTEAFF	TGTGCCAGCAGAGGACGGCTCCGGGGAACTGAAGCTTTCTTT
TRBD2	many	15	TRBV7-9	TRBJ2-1	CASSLASGRDNEQFF	TGTGCCAGCAGCTTAGCCAGCGGGAGGGACAATGAGCAGTTCTTC
TRBD2	NA	15	TRBV7-3	TRBJ2-1	CASSRIAGGPHEQFF	TGTGCCAGCAGTCGAATAGCGGGGGGGCCGCATGAGCAGTTCTTC
NA	many	14	TRBV6-5	TRBJ2-2	CASSYAPHTGELFF	TGTGCCAGCAGTTACGCCCCGCACACCGGGGAGCTGTTTTTT
NA	few	13	TRBV15	TRBJ2-7	CATSRDEGYEQYF	TGTGCCACCAGCAGAGATGAGGGCTACGAGCAGTACTTC
TRBD1	many	16	TRBV7-2	TRBJ1-2	CASSPRTGVNNYGYTF	TGTGCCAGCAGCCCGAGGACAGGGGTAAATAACTATGGCTACACCTTC
NA	many	14	TRBV28	TRBJ2-1	CASLNIFSYNEQFF	TGTGCCAGCTTAAACATATTCTCCTACAATGAGCAGTTCTTC
NA	many	16	TRBV2	TRBJ2-7	CASSNPSDGFIYEQYF	TGTGCCAGCAGTAACCCCTCGGACGGATTTATCTACGAGCAGTACTTC